This entry features one T cell receptor beta chain sequence. This entry comes from a study of quantifying T cell responses using KT2 cells. Whole-study context: cDNA was made from DNase-treated RNA using alpha and beta constant primers.

Known numbers of the T cell clone KT2 were added to PBMC. A single-stranded UMI oligo with SP2 sequence was ligated to cDNA 3' ends. The first PCR ran approximately 4 cycles with an equimolar RC1.1 and RC1.2 beta primer mix. TCRdb passed the UMI-ligation and nested PCR reads through MiXCR, listing each CDR3 protein once. The sample contains about 30,000 distinct CDR3 sequences, 7.3% of which appear only once. After removal of 11 bases from V and 2 bases from J, the junction contained 8 bases not matched to a gene. The CDR3 spans 15 residues. Per the germline V gene, CDR1 is MNHEY and CDR2 is SMNVEV (reference sequence).

The sequencing sample was made of PBMCs spiked with cells of the T cell clone KT2. The chain employs TRBV27 and TRBJ1-3, with 11 bases aligning to TRBD1. This receptor was obtained from a human donor. Here the CDR3 reads CASLAGQGAGNTIYF. In DNA, the CDR3 is TGTGCCTCCCTTGCGGGACAGGGGGCTGGAAACACCATATATTTT.